Presented here are 30 T cell receptor beta chains from one specimen sequenced in a study of T cells in Graves' hyperthyroidism and ophthalmopathy. Amplification of TCR beta CDR3 regions was performed using RNA transcripts as template. HTBI primers were employed in a first-round RT-PCR of the TCR CDR3. TCRdb passed the multiplex PCR reads through MiXCR, listing each CDR3 protein once. The sample carries roughly 570,000 distinct CDR3 sequences, approximately 14% recorded once. Sequencing was carried out using blood. Receptor source: a woman aged 25 to 39 with Graves' hyperthyroidism.

The chain employs TRBV7-2 and TRBJ2-2; 8 nucleotides agree with TRBD2. This CDR3 contains 19 residues. J lost 1 base, V lost 5 bases, and 15 bases had no gene match. Germline CDR1 is SGHTA and CDR2 is FQGNSA. The CDR3 region is CASSLPTSGLTRNTGELFF. CDR3 coding DNA: TGTGCCAGCAGCCTACCAACTAGCGGACTTACCCGGAACACCGGGGAGCTGTTTTTT.

The CDR3 nucleotides are TGTGCCACCAGTACTGGAGCCTCCTACGAGCAGTACTTC. Protein sequence: CATSTGASYEQYF. This chain links TRBV15 with TRBJ2-7, with D hard to call. Trimming cost V 6 bases and J 0 bases, with 9 bases left between them. The CDR3 sequence is 13 residues long. Germline-derived CDR1 and CDR2 are LNHNV and YYDKDF (reference sequence).

This clonotype was detected ten times or more. The CDR3 DNA follows: TGTGCCAGCAGGAGTCGTCGGGGGGGGACAACCGGGGAGCTGTTTTTT. Protein sequence: CASRSRRGGTTGELFF. The genes are TRBV12-3 or TRBV12-4 and TRBJ2-2; 8 bases are a match to TRBD2. This CDR3 comprises 16 residues. After removal of 6 bases from V and 5 bases from J, the junction contained 11 bases not matched to a gene.

The rearrangement joins TRBV19 to TRBJ1-1; 9 positions agree with TRBD1. The V and J ends lost 2 bases and 4 bases, in that order; junction bases with no gene match: 5. The CDR3 loop spans 15 amino acids. Germline V gene data show CDR1 as LNHDA and CDR2 as SQIVND (reference sequence). The CDR3 nucleotides read TGTGCCAGTAGTATAACAGGGACAGGGAGCACTGAAGCTTTCTTT. As protein: CASSITGTGSTEAFF.

This clonotype was detected only a few times. CDR3 DNA: TGCGCCAGCAGCTTGGGGGACATAGCGGGAGGCAACACAGATACGCAGTATTTT. It specifies CASSLGDIAGGNTDTQYF. V gene TRBV5-1 combines with J gene TRBJ2-3, with TRBD2 matching 10 bases. Germline CDR1 and CDR2: SGHRS and YFSETQ. The ends lost 0 bases at V and 2 bases at J; junction bases unmatched: 9. CDR3 length: 18 residues.

This clonotype was seen ten or more times. This sequence joins TRBV7-2 and TRBJ2-1; TRBD2 matches at 8 bases. Trimming took 5 bases from V and 1 from J; bases not matched to a gene: 4. The germline V gene has CDR1 SGHTA and CDR2 FQGNSA. The CDR3 runs 15 residues. The CDR3 sequence is CASSRREVSYNEQFF. CDR3 sequence (DNA): TGTGCCAGCAGCAGGCGGGAGGTTTCCTACAATGAGCAGTTCTTC.

This clonotype has ten or more counts. This chain joins TRBV6-2 or TRBV6-3 and TRBJ2-7; D is possibly TRBD1 (6 bases). Germline CDR1 MNHEY, CDR2 SVGEGT. This CDR3 comprises 14 residues. Trimming took 2 bases from V and 6 from J, leaving 14 bases between them. CDR3 amino acids: CASSYPGTLGEQYF. In nucleotides, the CDR3 is TGTGCCAGCAGTTACCCGGGGACACTTGGCGAGCAGTACTTC.

This clonotype was detected a few times. The rearrangement links TRBV15 to TRBJ2-1; the D gene is possibly TRBD2 (5 bases). Deletions cut 0 bases from V and 10 bases from J, with 16 bases between. The CDR3 totals 15 residues. Per the germline V gene, CDR1 is LNHNV and CDR2 is YYDKDF (reference sequence). DNA of the CDR3: TGTGCCACCAGCAGAGATAATCCCTTTAGCGCGGAGCAGTTCTTC. It yields the protein CATSRDNPFSAEQFF. Variable domain in full (rest from reference TRBV15 and TRBJ2-1): DAMVIQNPRYQVTQFGKPVTLSCSQTLNHNVMYWYQQKSSQAPKLLFHYYDKDFNNEADTPDNFQSRRPNTSFCFLDIRSPGLGDTAMYLCATSRDNPFSAEQFFGPGTRLTVL.

This clonotype occurred many times. The chain recombines TRBV5-1 with TRBJ2-7, with 7 bases that match TRBD2. Germline CDR1 and CDR2: SGHRS and YFSETQ. The J segment lost 3 bases and the V segment lost 0 bases, leaving 6 bases of the junction unmatched. This CDR3 has 15 residues. CDR3 in DNA: TGCGCCAGCAGCTTGGTCGCGGGAGCAGGCTACGAGCAGTACTTC. Translation: CASSLVAGAGYEQYF.

This clonotype was seen ten or more times. This chain connects TRBV20-1 to TRBJ2-7, with TRBD1 identical over 9 bases. CDR1 is DFQATT, CDR2 SNEGSKA, per germline (reference sequence). V shed 4 bases and J 4 bases; nucleotides not matched to a gene: 5. The CDR3 is made up of 13 amino acids. The CDR3 DNA reads as TGCAGTGCTACCGGGACAGGGATTTACGAGCAGTACTTC. It specifies CSATGTGIYEQYF.

This clonotype was detected many times. The chain is built from TRBV20-1 and TRBJ2-2, with D uncertain. Germline loops: CDR1 DFQATT, CDR2 SNEGSKA (reference sequence). The CDR3 has 12 residues. V lost 0 bases and J 8 bases, leaving 7 bases between the germline ends. DNA for the CDR3: TGCAGTGCTAGAGATCAGTGGGGGGAGCTGTTTTTT. Its translation is CSARDQWGELFF.

The V gene is TRBV20-1, the J gene TRBJ2-1; a weak D match, TRBD1 (5 bases). Per germline, CDR1 DFQATT and CDR2 SNEGSKA (reference sequence). V lost 6 bases and J 3 bases, leaving 12 bases between the germline ends. This CDR3 comprises 13 residues. As DNA, the CDR3 is TGCAGTGCCAGGGCTGGGATCTACAATGAGCAGTTCTTC. Residues: CSARAGIYNEQFF.

In this sample, this clonotype turned up many times. The V call is TRBV29-1, the J call TRBJ2-1; D gene ambiguous. The germline V gene has CDR1 SQVTM and CDR2 ANQGSEA. V lost 4 bases and J 0 bases, leaving 10 bases between the germline ends. The CDR3 extends over 14 amino acids. The CDR3 spells CSVGRVSSYNEQFF. For the CDR3, the DNA is TGCAGCGTTGGTAGGGTTAGCTCCTACAATGAGCAGTTCTTC.

The rearrangement joins TRBV11-2 to TRBJ2-3; D is uncertain. Germline CDR1 and CDR2: SGHAT and FQNNGV. The ends were cut back, 1 base at V and 0 bases at J, with 11 bases in the middle. The CDR3 consists of 16 residues. The CDR3 sequence is CASSLGSETSTDTQYF. CDR3 DNA sequence: TGTGCCAGCAGCTTAGGATCTGAGACTAGCACAGATACGCAGTATTTT.

This clonotype was observed a handful of times. The genes are TRBV2 and TRBJ2-2, with a weak D call TRBD1 (6 bases). This CDR3 contains 17 residues. The V end was cut by 1 base, the J end by 7 bases, with 19 bases between. Germline V gene data show CDR1 as SNHLY and CDR2 as FYNNEI. The CDR3 bases are TGTGCCAGCAGTGAAGTATATAACACAGGGAGTGACGGGGAGCTGTTTTTT. Its translation: CASSEVYNTGSDGELFF.

This clonotype has at least ten counts. This chain uses TRBV12-3 or TRBV12-4 with TRBJ2-2; 8 bases match TRBD1. The CDR3 loop spans 13 amino acids. After removal of 5 bases from V and 10 bases from J, the junction contained 6 bases not matched to a gene. In nucleotides, the CDR3 is TGTGCCAGCAGTCCTCAGGGGGCCGAGGAGCTGTTTTTT. Residues: CASSPQGAEELFF.

This clonotype has a count of ten or more. The rearrangement links TRBV7-3 to TRBJ1-1; D remains unclear. Trimming removed 5 bases from V and 4 bases from J, with 20 bases in between. The CDR3 is 16 residues long. Per the germline V gene, CDR1 is SGHTA and CDR2 is FQGTGA. CDR3: CASSPLRRGALTEAFF. The DNA for the CDR3 is TGTGCCAGCAGCCCTCTGAGGCGGGGTGCTCTCACTGAAGCTTTCTTT.

In this sample, this clonotype turned up a few times. J is TRBJ2-2 and V is TRBV30; D unresolved. The CDR3 is 14 amino acids. V dropped 0 bases and J dropped 6 bases, with 11 bases sitting between them. Germline assignment: CDR1 GTSNPN and CDR2 SVGIG (reference sequence). CDR3 region: CAWSVSGFPGELFF. In nucleotides, the CDR3 is TGTGCCTGGAGTGTATCCGGCTTCCCCGGGGAGCTGTTTTTT.

The chain joins TRBV3-1 to TRBJ2-1; 7 nucleotides agree with TRBD2. Trimming at V came to 3 bases and at J to 9 bases, leaving 11 bases not matched to a gene. Germline loops: CDR1 LGHDT, CDR2 YNNKEL (reference sequence). This CDR3 has 15 residues. CDR3 loop: CASSHAGLEVGEQFF. CDR3 sequence (DNA): TGTGCCAGCAGCCACGCCGGACTAGAAGTAGGTGAGCAGTTCTTC.

The V gene is TRBV10-3, the J gene TRBJ2-1, with D hard to call. Per germline, CDR1 ENHRY and CDR2 SYGVKD. CDR3 length equals 11 residues. V gave up 8 bases and J gave up 7 bases, with 9 bases separating them. The CDR3 DNA follows: TGTGCCATCGGAGAAGGAAATGAGCAGTTCTTC. Its protein product is CAIGEGNEQFF.

This clonotype was seen many times. The rearrangement joins TRBV5-8 to TRBJ2-5; D may be TRBD1 (6 bases). The CDR3 has 16 residues. Trimming pared 0 bases from V and 3 bases from J, leaving 15 bases between. Germline V gives CDR1 SGHTS, CDR2 YDEGEE. Here the CDR3 reads CASSLGQAVPEETQYF. Here the CDR3 DNA reads TGTGCCAGCAGCTTGGGACAGGCGGTACCGGAAGAGACCCAGTACTTC.

On this clonotype itself: This may come from a read error, since a much larger clone is one base off. The chain has TRBV12-5 and TRBJ2-4, with a possible D match to TRBD2 (6 bases). The V end lost 6 bases, the J end lost 5 bases, and 23 bases lay between the germline ends. The CDR3 is made up of 17 amino acids. Germline loops: CDR1 LGHNT, CDR2 FRNRAP. The CDR3 DNA sequence: TGTGCTAGTGGAACTGGCCTGGGGGGAGCTGTCCAAAACATTCAGTACTTC. It encodes CASGTGLGGAVQNIQYF.

This clonotype was recorded many times. CDR3 DNA: TGTGCCAGCAGGCGGGGGGCGTTGGCCGAGCAGTACTTC. This codes for CASRRGALAEQYF. V is TRBV6-1 and J is TRBJ2-7; 8 bases map to TRBD2. Germline V lookup: CDR1 MNHNS, CDR2 SASEGT. With V trimmed by 6 bases and J by 6 bases, 7 bases remained unmatched. CDR3 length: 13 amino acids.

This clonotype was seen many times. The chain recombines TRBV6-1 with TRBJ2-7, with no clear D. Germline CDR1 reads MNHNS; CDR2 reads SASEGT. Trimming removed 5 bases at V and 7 bases at J, with 12 bases between. This CDR3 region has 12 residues. For the CDR3, the DNA is TGTGCCAGCAGTCAAATACGCGATGAGCAGTACTTC. As protein: CASSQIRDEQYF.

This clonotype was seen repeatedly, ten times or more. The chain recombines TRBV2 with TRBJ1-1, with a weak D call TRBD1 (5 bases). The CDR3 is 13 amino acids. V lost 6 bases and J 4 bases, leaving 12 bases between the germline ends. CDR1 is SNHLY, CDR2 FYNNEI, per germline. The CDR3 sequence: CASSSSGFTEAFF. Written as DNA, the CDR3 is TGTGCCAGCAGCTCTTCAGGGTTCACTGAAGCTTTCTTT.

The chain recombines TRBV29-1 with TRBJ2-1, with D perhaps matching TRBD2 (6 bases). The CDR3 is 18 residues long. Germline V gives CDR1 SQVTM, CDR2 ANQGSEA. V lost 6 bases and J lost 4, with 28 bases in between. The CDR3 here is CSVESGPPGVIGYNEQFF. The CDR3 DNA is TGCAGCGTCGAAAGTGGACCCCCGGGAGTGATAGGATACAATGAGCAGTTCTTC.

This rearrangement joins TRBV28 to TRBJ2-1; no clear D. Germline V lookup: CDR1 MDHEN, CDR2 SYDVKM. Deletions cut 11 bases from V and 12 bases from J, with 20 bases between. The CDR3 runs to 12 residues. The CDR3 region is CAGTRAKRPQFF. The CDR3, as DNA: TGTGCCGGCACCCGGGCCAAGCGTCCGCAGTTCTTC. Filled out from reference TRBV28 and TRBJ2-1, the complete variable domain reads DVKVTQSSRYLVKRTGEKVFLECVQDMDHENMFWYRQDPGLGLRLIYFSYDVKMKEKGDIPEGYSVSREKKERFSLILESASTNQTSMYLCAGTRAKRPQFFGPGTRLTVL.

Only a few counts were recorded for this clonotype. This chain joins TRBV24-1 and TRBJ2-2; 15 bases match TRBD2. This CDR3 spans 18 amino acids. Germline loops: CDR1 KGHDR, CDR2 SFDVKD. Trimming at V came to 4 bases and at J to 5 bases, leaving 7 bases not matched to a gene. For the CDR3, the DNA is TGTGCCACCAGTGACCCGGGACTAGCGGGAGGAGGGACCGGGGAGCTGTTTTTT. Residues: CATSDPGLAGGGTGELFF.

The table lists this clonotype with many counts. This sequence joins TRBV11-2 and TRBJ2-5; unclear D gene. V lost 1 base, J lost 7 bases, and 13 bases lay in between. The germline V gene has CDR1 SGHAT and CDR2 FQNNGV. This CDR3 region has 14 residues. The CDR3 sequence is CASSLGTVEGTQYF. As DNA, the CDR3 is TGTGCCAGCAGCTTAGGGACCGTGGAAGGGACCCAGTACTTC.

This clonotype turned up a few times. The chain recombines TRBV6-2 or TRBV6-3 with TRBJ2-7; 7 bases match TRBD2. There are 13 residues in the CDR3. V lost 6 bases, J lost 3 bases, and 5 bases stayed unmatched. Germline loops: CDR1 MNHEY, CDR2 SVGEGT. This CDR3 is CASRSSGFYEQYF. In nucleotides, the CDR3 is TGTGCCAGCAGGTCTAGCGGCTTCTACGAGCAGTACTTC.